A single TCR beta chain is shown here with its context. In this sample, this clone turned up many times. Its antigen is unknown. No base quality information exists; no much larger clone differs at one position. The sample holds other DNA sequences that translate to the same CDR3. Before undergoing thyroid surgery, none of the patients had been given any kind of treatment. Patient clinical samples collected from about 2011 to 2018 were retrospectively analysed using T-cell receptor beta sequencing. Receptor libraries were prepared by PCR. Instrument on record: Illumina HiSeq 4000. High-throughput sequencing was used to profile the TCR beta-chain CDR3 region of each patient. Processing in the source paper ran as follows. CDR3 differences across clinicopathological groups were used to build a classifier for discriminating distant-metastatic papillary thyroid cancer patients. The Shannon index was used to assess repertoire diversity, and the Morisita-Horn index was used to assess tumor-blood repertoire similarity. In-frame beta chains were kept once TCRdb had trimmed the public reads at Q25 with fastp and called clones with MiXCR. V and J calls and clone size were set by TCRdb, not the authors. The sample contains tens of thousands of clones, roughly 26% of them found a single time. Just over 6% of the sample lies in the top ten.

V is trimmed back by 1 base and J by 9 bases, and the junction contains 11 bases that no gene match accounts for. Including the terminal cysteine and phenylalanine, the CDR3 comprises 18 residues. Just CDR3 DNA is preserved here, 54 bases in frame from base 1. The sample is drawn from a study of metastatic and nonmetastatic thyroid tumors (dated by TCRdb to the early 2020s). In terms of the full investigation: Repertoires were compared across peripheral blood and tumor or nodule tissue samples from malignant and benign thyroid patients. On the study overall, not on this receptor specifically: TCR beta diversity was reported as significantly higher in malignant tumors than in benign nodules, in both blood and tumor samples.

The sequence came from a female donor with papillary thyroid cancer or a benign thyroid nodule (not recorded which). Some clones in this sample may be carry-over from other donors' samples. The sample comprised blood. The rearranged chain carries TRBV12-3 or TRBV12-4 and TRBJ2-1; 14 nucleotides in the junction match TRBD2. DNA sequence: TGTGCCAGCAGTTTAGGGGGGGGGACTAGCGGGAGAAAGGGTGAGCAGTTCTTC. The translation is CASSLGGGTSGRKGEQFF.